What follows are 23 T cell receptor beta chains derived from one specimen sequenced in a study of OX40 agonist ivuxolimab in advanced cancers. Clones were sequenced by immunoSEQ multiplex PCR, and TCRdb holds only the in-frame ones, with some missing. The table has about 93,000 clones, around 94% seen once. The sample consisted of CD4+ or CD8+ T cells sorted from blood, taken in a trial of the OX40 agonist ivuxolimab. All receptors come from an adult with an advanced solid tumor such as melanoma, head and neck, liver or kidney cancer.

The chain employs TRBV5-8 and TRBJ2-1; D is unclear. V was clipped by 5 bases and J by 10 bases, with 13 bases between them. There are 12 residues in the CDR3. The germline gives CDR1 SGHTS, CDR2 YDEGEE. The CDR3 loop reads CASSPIIGEQFF. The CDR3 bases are TGTGCCAGCAGTCCAATTATTGGGGAGCAGTTCTTC.

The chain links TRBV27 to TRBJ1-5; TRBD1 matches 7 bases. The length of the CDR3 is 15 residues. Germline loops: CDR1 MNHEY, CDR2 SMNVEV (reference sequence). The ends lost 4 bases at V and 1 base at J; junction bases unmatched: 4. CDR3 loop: CASSWRQGSNQPQHF. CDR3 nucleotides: TGTGCCAGCAGTTGGAGACAGGGAAGCAATCAGCCCCAGCATTTT.

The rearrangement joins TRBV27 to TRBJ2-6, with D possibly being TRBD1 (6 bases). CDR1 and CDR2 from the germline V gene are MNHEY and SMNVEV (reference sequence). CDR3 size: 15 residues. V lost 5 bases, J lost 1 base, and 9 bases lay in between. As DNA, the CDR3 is TGTGCCAGCAGTCCCACAGGGTCTGGGGCCAACGTCCTGACTTTC. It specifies CASSPTGSGANVLTF.

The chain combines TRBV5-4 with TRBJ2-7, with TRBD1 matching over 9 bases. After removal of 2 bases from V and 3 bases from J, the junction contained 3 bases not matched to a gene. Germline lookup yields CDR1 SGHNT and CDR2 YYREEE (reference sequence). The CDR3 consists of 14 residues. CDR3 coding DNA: TGTGCCAGCAGCTTAAGGGACAGGGTCTACGAGCAGTACTTC. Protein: CASSLRDRVYEQYF.

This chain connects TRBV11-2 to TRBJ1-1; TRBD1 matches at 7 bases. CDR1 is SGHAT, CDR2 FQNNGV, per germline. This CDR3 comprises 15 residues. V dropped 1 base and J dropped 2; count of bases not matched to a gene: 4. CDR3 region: CASSLVAGGNTEAFF. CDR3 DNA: TGTGCCAGCAGCTTAGTTGCAGGGGGTAACACTGAAGCTTTCTTT.

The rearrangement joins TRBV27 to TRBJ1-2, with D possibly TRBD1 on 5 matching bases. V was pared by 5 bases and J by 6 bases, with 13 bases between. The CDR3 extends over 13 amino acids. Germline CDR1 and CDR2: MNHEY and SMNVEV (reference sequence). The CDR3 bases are TGTGCCAGCAGTCGGGGCCGATGGGATGGCTACACCTTC. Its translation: CASSRGRWDGYTF.

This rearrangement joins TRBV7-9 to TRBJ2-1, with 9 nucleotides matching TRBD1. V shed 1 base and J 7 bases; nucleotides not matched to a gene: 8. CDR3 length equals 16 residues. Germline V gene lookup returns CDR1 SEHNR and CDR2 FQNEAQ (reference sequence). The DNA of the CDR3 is TGTGCCAGCAGCTTAGTGATGGGACAGGGTGTAAATGAGCAGTTCTTC. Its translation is CASSLVMGQGVNEQFF.

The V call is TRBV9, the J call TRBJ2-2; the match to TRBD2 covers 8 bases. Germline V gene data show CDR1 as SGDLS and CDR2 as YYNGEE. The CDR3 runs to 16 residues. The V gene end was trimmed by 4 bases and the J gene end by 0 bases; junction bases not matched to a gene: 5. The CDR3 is CASSPSGGPNTGELFF. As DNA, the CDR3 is TGTGCCAGCAGCCCCTCGGGGGGGCCGAACACCGGGGAGCTGTTTTTT.

The CDR3 region is CASSLMPGQLLDTQYF. DNA of the CDR3: TGTGCCAGCAGCTTAATGCCGGGACAGCTACTAGATACGCAGTATTTT. This chain connects TRBV7-3 to TRBJ2-3; the match to TRBD1 covers 7 bases. The ends lost 1 base at V and 5 bases at J; junction bases unmatched: 9. Germline CDR1 SGHTA, CDR2 FQGTGA. The CDR3 consists of 16 residues.

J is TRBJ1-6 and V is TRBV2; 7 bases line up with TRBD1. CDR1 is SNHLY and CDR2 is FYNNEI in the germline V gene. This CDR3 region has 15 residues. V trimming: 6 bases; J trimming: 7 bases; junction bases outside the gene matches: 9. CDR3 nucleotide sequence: TGTGCCAGCAGACAAACAGGGGCACAGAATTCACCCCTCCACTTT. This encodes CASRQTGAQNSPLHF.

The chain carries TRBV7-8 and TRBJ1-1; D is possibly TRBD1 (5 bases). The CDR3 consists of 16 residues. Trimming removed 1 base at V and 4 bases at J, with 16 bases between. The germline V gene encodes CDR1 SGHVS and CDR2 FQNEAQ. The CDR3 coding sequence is TGTGCCAGCAGCTTAGTGGCAGGGATTATCCGCACTGAAGCTTTCTTT. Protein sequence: CASSLVAGIIRTEAFF. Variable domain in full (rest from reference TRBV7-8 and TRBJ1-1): GAGVSQSPRYKVAKRGQDVALRCDPISGHVSLFWYQQALGQGPEFLTYFQNEAQLDKSGLPSDRFFAERPEGSVSTLKIQRTQQEDSAVYLCASSLVAGIIRTEAFFGQGTRLTVV.

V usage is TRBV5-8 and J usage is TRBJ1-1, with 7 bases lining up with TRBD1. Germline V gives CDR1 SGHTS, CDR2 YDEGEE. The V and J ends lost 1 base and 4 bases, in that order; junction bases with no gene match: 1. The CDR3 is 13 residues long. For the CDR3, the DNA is TGTGCCAGCAGCTTGAACAGGGGCACTGAAGCTTTCTTT. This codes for CASSLNRGTEAFF.

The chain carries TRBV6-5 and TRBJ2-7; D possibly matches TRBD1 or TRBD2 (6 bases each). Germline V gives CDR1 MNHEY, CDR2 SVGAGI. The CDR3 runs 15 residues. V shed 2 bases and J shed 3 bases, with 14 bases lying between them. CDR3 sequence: CASSYRREGGYEQYF. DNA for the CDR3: TGTGCCAGCAGTTACCGACGAGAGGGGGGCTACGAGCAGTACTTC.

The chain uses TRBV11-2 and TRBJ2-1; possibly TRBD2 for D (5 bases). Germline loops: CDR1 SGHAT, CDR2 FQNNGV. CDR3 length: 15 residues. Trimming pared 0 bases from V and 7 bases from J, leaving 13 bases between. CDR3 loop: CASSLEPDGVNEQFF. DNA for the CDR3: TGTGCCAGCAGCTTAGAGCCAGACGGGGTGAATGAGCAGTTCTTC. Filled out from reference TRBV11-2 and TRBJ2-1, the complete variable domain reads EAGVAQSPRYKIIEKRQSVAFWCNPISGHATLYWYQQILGQGPKLLIQFQNNGVVDDSQLPKDRFSAERLKGVDSTLKIQPAKLEDSAVYLCASSLEPDGVNEQFFGPGTRLTVL.

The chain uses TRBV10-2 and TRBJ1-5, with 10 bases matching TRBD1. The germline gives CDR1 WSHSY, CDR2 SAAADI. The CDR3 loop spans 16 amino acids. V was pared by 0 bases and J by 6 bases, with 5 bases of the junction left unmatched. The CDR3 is CASSESGGQGLQPQHF. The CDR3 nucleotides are TGCGCCAGCAGTGAGTCGGGGGGACAGGGGCTTCAGCCCCAGCATTTT.

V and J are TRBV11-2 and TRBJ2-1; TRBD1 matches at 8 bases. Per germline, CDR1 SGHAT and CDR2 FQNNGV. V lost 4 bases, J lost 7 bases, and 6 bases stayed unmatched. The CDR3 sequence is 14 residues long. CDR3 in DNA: TGTGCCAGCAGCTCGCTGGACAGGGTGAATGAGCAGTTCTTC. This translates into CASSSLDRVNEQFF.

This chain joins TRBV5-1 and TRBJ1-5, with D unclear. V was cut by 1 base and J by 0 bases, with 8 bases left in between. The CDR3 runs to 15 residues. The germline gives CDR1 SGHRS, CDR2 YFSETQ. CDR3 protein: CASSLLGDSNQPQHF. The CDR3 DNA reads TGCGCCAGCAGCTTGTTGGGAGATAGCAATCAGCCCCAGCATTTT.

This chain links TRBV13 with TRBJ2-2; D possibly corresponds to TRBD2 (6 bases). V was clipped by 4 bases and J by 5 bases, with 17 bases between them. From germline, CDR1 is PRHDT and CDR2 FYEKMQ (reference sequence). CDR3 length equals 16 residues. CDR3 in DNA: TGTGCCAGCAGCTCAGGACGGGGAGGTCGGACCGGGGAGCTGTTTTTT. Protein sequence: CASSSGRGGRTGELFF.

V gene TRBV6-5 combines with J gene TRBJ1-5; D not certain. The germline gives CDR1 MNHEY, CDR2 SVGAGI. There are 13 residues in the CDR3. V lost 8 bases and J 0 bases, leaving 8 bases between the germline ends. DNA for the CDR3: TGTGCCAGCGCAGCTAATAGCAATCAGCCCCAGCATTTT. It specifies CASAANSNQPQHF.

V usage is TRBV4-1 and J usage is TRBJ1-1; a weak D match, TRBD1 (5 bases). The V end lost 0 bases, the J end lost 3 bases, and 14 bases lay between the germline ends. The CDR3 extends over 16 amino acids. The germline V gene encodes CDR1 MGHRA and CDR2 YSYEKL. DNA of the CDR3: TGCGCCAGCAGCCAAGATCGGCAGGGTAAGTACACTGAAGCTTTCTTT. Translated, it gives CASSQDRQGKYTEAFF.

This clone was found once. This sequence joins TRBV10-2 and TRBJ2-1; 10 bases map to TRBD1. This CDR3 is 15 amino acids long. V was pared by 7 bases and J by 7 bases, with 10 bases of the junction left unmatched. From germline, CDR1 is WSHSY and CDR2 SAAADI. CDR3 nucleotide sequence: TGCGCCAGCACGGTTGACAGGGGGCGCGGGAATGAGCAGTTCTTC. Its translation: CASTVDRGRGNEQFF.

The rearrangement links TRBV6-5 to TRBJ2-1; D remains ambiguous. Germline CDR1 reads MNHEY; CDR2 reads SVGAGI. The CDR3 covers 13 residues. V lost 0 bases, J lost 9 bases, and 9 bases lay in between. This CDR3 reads CASSYSAVGEQFF. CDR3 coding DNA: TGTGCCAGCAGTTACTCAGCAGTTGGTGAGCAGTTCTTC.

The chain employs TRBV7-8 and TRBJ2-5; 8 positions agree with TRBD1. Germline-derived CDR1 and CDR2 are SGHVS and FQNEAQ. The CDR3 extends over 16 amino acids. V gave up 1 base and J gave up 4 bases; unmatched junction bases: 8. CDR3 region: CASSLEEATGVETQYF. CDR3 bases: TGTGCCAGCAGCTTAGAGGAGGCGACAGGGGTAGAGACCCAGTACTTC.